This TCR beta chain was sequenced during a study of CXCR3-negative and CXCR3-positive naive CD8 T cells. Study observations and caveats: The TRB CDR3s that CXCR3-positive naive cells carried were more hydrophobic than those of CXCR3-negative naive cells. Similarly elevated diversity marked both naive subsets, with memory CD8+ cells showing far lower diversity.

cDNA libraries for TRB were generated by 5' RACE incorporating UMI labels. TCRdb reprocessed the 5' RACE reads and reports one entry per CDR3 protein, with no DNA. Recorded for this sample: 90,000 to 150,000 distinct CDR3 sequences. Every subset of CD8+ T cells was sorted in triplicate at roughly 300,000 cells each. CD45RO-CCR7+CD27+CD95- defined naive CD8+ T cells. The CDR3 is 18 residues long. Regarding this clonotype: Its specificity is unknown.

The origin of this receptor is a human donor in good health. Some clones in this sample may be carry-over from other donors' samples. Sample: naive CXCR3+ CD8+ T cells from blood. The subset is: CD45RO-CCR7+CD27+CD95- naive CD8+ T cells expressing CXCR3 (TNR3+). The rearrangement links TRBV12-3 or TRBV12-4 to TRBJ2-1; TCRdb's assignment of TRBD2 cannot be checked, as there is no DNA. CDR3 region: CASSLFWTSGGAGNEQFF.